This T cell receptor beta chain was identified during a study of blood T cell repertoires in COVID-19. Trimming removed 5 bases from V and 3 bases from J; junction bases left unmatched: 8. This CDR3 contains 15 residues. In germline, CDR1 is SGHVS, CDR2 FNYEAQ. Sequencing used immunoSEQ multiplex PCR; TCRdb keeps in-frame clones, though not all of them. The sample includes around 450,000 clones, approximately 90% of them seen just once. The clonotype originates from a woman younger than 35 with acute COVID-19. The V gene is TRBV7-6, the J gene TRBJ1-2; 8 bases align to TRBD1. The sample taken for sequencing was PBMCs or T cells enriched from blood (not recorded which). The CDR3 loop is CASSNDRGYDYGYTF. The CDR3 DNA reads as TGTGCCAGCAGCAACGACAGGGGTTACGACTATGGCTACACCTTC.